This is a list of T cell receptor beta chains from one sample in a study of regulatory T cells in long-lasting Graves disease. TCRdb re-analysed the multiplex PCR reads in MiXCR, keeping a single row per CDR3 protein. The repertoire holds some 420,000 distinct CDR3 sequences, with 20% to 25% as singletons. This specimen was peripheral blood mononuclear cells (PBMCs), taken when the disease was refractory, from a patient treated with antithyroid drugs. The receptors here all came from a female donor with Graves disease. Each CDR3 is given with its conserved first and last residue. D genes are given only for firm matches. Clone size is stated in some rows and not others, as once, few, many or a class when expanded.

J: TRBJ2-3
size: .
V: TRBV7-9
D: .
DNA: TGTGCCAGCAGCTCAGGTAGCGGTACGCAGTATTTT
CDR3: CASSSGSGTQYF

J: TRBJ2-7
size: few
V: TRBV27
D: .
DNA: TGTGCCAGCAGGGAGATTGGGGGGGCCGTTGACGAGCAGTACTTC
CDR3: CASREIGGAVDEQYF

J: TRBJ1-1
size: many
V: TRBV28
D: TRBD1
DNA: TGTGCCAGCAGTATCTCTACAGGGGGGACTGAAGCTTTCTTT
CDR3: CASSISTGGTEAFF

J: TRBJ2-2
size: many
V: TRBV7-3
D: .
DNA: TGTGCCAGCAGCGAGGGCGGGAACACCGGGGAGCTGTTTTTT
CDR3: CASSEGGNTGELFF

J: TRBJ1-4
size: few
V: TRBV27
D: TRBD1
DNA: TGTGCCAGCAGTTCCGGGACAGGGGGGGATGAAAAACTGTTTTTT
CDR3: CASSSGTGGDEKLFF

J: TRBJ2-3
size: .
V: TRBV19
D: TRBD1
DNA: TGTGCCAGTAGTCCACAGGGGAGCACAGATACGCAGTATTTT
CDR3: CASSPQGSTDTQYF

J: TRBJ1-2
size: many
V: TRBV15
D: .
DNA: TGTGCCACCAGCAGAGGTGGGGGCCCGGGAGGCTACACCTTC
CDR3: CATSRGGGPGGYTF

J: TRBJ2-5
size: few
V: TRBV7-2
D: .
DNA: TGTGCCAGCAGCTTATACGGGACACGCTTTACCCAAGAGACCCAGTACTTC
CDR3: CASSLYGTRFTQETQYF

J: TRBJ1-4
size: few
V: TRBV19
D: TRBD1
DNA: TGTGCCAGTAGTATCCGGACAGGGAATGAAAAACTGTTTTTT
CDR3: CASSIRTGNEKLFF

J: TRBJ2-5
size: .
V: TRBV19
D: .
DNA: TGTGCCAGTAGAAGGGCGGGTATGGAGACCCAGTACTTC
CDR3: CASRRAGMETQYF

J: TRBJ2-2
size: .
V: TRBV11-2
D: .
DNA: TGTGCCAGCAGCTTAGATGGGGGGGCACACACCGGGGAGCTGTTTTTT
CDR3: CASSLDGGAHTGELFF

J: TRBJ2-7
size: .
V: TRBV25-1
D: TRBD1
DNA: TGTGCCAGCAGTCCCCGACAGGGGCTGGACGAGCAGTACTTC
CDR3: CASSPRQGLDEQYF

J: TRBJ2-2
size: few
V: TRBV7-3
D: .
DNA: TGTGCCAGTAGAGCCGGGGGGCTAATGACCGGGGAGCTGTTTTTT
CDR3: CASRAGGLMTGELFF

J: TRBJ1-4
size: .
V: TRBV19
D: .
DNA: TGTGCCAGTAGTATCTCTGGCAGGGCGGGAGAAAAACTGTTTTTT
CDR3: CASSISGRAGEKLFF